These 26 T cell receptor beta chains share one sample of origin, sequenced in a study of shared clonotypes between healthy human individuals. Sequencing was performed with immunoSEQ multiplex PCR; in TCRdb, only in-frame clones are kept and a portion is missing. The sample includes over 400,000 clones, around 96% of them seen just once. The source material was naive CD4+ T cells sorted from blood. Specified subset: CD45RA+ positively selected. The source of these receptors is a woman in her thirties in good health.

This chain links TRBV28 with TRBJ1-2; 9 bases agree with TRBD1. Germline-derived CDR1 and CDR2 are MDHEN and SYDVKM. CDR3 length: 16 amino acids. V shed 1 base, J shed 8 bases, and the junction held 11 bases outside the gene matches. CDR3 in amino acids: CASSLSMLGQGPGYTF. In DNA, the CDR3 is TGTGCCAGCAGTTTATCGATGCTGGGACAGGGACCGGGCTACACCTTC.

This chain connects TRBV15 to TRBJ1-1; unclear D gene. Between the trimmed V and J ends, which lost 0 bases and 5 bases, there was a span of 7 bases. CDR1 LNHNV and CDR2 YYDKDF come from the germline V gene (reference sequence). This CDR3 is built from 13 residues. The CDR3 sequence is CATSRDGRTEAFF. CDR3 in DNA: TGTGCCACCAGCAGAGATGGGAGAACTGAAGCTTTCTTT.

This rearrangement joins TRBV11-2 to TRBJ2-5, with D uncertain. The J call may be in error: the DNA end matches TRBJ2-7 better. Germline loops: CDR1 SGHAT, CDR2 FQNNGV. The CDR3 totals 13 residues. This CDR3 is CASSLGRIYEQYF. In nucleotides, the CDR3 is TGTGCCAGCAGCTTGGGTCGGATCTACGAGCAGTACTTC.

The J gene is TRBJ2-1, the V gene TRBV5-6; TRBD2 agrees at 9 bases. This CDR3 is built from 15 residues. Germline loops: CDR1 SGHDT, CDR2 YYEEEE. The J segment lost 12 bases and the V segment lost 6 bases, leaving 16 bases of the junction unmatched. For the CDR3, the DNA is TGTGCCAGCACCACCCGGCTAGCGGGGAAGGTTGGGCAGTTCTTC. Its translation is CASTTRLAGKVGQFF.

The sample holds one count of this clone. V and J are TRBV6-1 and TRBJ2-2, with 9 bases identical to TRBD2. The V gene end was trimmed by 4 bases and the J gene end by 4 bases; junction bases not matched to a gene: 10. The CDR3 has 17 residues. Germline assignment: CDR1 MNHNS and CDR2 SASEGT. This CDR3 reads CASSVAAGGRGTGELFF. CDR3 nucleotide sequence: TGTGCCAGCAGTGTTGCGGCGGGAGGGCGTGGCACCGGGGAGCTGTTTTTT.

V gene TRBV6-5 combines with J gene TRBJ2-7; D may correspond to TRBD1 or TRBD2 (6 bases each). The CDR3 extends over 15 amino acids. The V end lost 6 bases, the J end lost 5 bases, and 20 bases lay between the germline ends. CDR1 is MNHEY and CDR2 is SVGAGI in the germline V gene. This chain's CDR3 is CASSHVSGAIDEQYF. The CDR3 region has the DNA TGTGCCAGCAGCCATGTGTCGGGGGCTATCGACGAGCAGTACTTC.

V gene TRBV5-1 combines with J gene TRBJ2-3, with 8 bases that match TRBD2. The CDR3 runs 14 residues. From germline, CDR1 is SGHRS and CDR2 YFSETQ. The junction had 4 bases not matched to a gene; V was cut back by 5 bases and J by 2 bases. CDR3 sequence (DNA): TGCGCCAGCAGACTAGCGGAACACACAGATACGCAGTATTTT. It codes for CASRLAEHTDTQYF.

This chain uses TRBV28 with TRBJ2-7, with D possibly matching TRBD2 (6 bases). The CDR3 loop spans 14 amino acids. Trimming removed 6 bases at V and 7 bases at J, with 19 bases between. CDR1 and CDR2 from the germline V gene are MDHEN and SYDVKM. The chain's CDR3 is CASSPMWTTGEQYF. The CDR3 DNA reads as TGTGCCAGCAGCCCTATGTGGACTACCGGAGAGCAGTACTTC.

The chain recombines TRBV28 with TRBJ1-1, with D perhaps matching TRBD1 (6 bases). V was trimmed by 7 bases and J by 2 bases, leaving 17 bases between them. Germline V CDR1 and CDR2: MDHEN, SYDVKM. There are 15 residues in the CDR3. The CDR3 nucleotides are TGTGCCAGCACCGGTTCAGGGGCCTACAACACTGAAGCTTTCTTT. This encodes CASTGSGAYNTEAFF.

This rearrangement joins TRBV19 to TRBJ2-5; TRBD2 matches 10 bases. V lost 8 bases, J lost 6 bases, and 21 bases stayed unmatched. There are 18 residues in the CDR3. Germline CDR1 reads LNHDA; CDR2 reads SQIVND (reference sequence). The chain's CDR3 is CASCGLLLGASGSKTQYF. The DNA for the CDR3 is TGTGCCAGTTGTGGCCTTCTCCTGGGGGCTAGCGGGAGTAAGACCCAGTACTTC.

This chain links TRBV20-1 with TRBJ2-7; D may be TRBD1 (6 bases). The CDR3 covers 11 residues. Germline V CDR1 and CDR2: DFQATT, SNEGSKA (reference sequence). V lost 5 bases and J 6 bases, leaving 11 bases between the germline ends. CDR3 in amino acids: CSAGVGGEQYF. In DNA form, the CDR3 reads TGCAGTGCTGGTGTAGGGGGCGAGCAGTACTTC.

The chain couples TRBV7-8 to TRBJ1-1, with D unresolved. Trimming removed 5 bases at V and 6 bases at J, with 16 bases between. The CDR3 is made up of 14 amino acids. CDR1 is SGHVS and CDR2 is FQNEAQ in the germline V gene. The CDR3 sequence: CASSMPGGMSEAFF. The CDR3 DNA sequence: TGTGCCAGCAGCATGCCGGGAGGTATGTCTGAAGCTTTCTTT.

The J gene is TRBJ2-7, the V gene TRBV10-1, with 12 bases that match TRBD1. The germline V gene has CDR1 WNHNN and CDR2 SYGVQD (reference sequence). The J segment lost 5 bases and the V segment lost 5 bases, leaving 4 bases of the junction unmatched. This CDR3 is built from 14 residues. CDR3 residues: CASSQGQGANEQYF. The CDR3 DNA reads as TGCGCCAGCAGTCAGGGACAGGGGGCCAACGAGCAGTACTTC.

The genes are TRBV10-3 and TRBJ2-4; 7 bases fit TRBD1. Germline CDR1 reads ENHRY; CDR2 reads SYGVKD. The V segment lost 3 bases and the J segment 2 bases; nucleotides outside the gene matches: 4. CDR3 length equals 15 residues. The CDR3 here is CAISDTQGSKNIQYF. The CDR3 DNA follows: TGTGCCATCAGTGATACACAGGGGTCCAAAAACATTCAGTACTTC.

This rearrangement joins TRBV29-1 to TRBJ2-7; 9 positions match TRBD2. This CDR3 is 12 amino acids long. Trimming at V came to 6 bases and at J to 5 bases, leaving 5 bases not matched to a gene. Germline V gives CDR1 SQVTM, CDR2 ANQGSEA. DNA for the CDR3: TGCAGCGTCGGAGCGGGGGGCGACGAGCAGTACTTC. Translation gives CSVGAGGDEQYF.

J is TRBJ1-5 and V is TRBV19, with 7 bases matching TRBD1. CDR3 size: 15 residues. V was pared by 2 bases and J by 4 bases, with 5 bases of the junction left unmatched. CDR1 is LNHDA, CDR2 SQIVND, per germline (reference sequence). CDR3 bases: TGTGCCAGTAGTATAAAGGGGACAGAAAATCAGCCCCAGCATTTT. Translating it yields CASSIKGTENQPQHF.

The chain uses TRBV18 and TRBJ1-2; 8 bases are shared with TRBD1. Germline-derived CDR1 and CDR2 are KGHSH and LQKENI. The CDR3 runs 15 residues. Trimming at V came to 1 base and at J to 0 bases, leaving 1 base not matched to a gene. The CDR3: CASSPQDRANYGYTF. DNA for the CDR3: TGTGCCAGCTCACCACAGGACAGGGCTAACTATGGCTACACCTTC.

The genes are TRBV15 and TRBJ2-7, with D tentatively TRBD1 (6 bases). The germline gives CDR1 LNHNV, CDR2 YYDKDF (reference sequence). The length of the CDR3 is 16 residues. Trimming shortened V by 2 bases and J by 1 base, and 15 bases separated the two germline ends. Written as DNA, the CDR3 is TGTGCCACCAGCAGAACTCTGACAGGCCCTTCCTACGAGCAGTACTTC. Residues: CATSRTLTGPSYEQYF.

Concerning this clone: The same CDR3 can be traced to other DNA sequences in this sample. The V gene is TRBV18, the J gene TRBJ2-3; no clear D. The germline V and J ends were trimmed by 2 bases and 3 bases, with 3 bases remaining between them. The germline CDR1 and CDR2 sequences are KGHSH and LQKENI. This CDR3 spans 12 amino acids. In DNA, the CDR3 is TGTGCCAGCTCACCAAGGACAGATACGCAGTATTTT. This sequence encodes CASSPRTDTQYF.

The CDR3 loop reads CASSPPDRGNLNEQFF. The DNA of the CDR3 is TGTGCCAGCTCACCACCCGACAGGGGAAACCTCAATGAGCAGTTCTTC. This chain joins TRBV18 and TRBJ2-1; TRBD1 aligns across 8 bases. The V gene end was trimmed by 0 bases and the J gene end by 6 bases; junction bases not matched to a gene: 7. Germline lookup yields CDR1 KGHSH and CDR2 LQKENI. The CDR3 sequence is 16 residues long.

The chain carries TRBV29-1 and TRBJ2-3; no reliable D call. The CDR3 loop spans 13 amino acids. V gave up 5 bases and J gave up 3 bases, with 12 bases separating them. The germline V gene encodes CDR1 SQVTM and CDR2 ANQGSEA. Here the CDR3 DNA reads TGCAGCGTTTCCCTGCTAGGTACAGATACGCAGTATTTT. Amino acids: CSVSLLGTDTQYF.

The CDR3 here is CASSPGLAAPETQYF. The CDR3, as DNA: TGTGCCAGCAGCCCCGGACTAGCGGCCCCAGAGACCCAGTACTTC. The chain combines TRBV7-2 with TRBJ2-5; 10 nucleotides agree with TRBD2. Germline V gene sequence: CDR1 SGHTA, CDR2 FQGNSA. The CDR3 contains 15 residues. V dropped 5 bases and J dropped 4; count of bases not matched to a gene: 7.

The CDR3 reads CATIRDGSGTQYF. The CDR3 nucleotides are TGTGCCACCATCCGGGACGGTAGTGGGACCCAGTACTTC. This chain connects TRBV6-1 to TRBJ2-5; D may match TRBD1 or TRBD2 (5 bases each). V was trimmed by 10 bases and J by 7 bases, leaving 19 bases between them. The CDR3 loop spans 13 amino acids. CDR1 is MNHNS, CDR2 SASEGT, per germline.

The CDR3 region has the DNA TGTGCCAGCTCTGGAAACACCATATATTTT. Its protein is CASSGNTIYF. The V call is TRBV7-9, the J call TRBJ1-3; D gene unclear. The CDR3 is 10 residues long. Deletions cut 8 bases from V and 1 base from J, with 0 bases between. The germline CDR1 and CDR2 sequences are SEHNR and FQNEAQ (reference sequence).

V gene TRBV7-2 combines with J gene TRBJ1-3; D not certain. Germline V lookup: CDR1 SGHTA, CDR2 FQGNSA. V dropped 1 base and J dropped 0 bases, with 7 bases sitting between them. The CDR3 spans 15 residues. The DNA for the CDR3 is TGTGCCAGCAGCTTAGTGGTCACCTCTGGAAACACCATATATTTT. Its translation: CASSLVVTSGNTIYF.

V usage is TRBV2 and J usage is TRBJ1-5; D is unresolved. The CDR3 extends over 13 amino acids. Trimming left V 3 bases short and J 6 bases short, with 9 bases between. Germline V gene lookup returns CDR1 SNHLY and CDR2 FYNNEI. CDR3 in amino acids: CASSDVLGQPQHF. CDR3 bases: TGTGCCAGCAGTGATGTGTTAGGTCAGCCCCAGCATTTT.